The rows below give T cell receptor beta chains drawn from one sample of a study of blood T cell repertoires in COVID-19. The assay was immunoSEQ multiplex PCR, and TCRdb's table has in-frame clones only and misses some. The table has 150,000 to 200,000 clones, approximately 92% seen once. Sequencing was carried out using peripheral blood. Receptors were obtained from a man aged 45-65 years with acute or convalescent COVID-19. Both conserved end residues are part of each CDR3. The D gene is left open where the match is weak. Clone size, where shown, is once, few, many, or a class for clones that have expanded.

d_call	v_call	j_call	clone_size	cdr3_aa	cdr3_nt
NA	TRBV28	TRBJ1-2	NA	CASSAIAPDNGYTF	TGTGCCAGCAGTGCCATTGCCCCGGACAATGGCTACACCTTC
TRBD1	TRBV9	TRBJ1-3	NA	CASSPGTGEEASSGNTIYF	TGTGCCAGCAGCCCCGGGACAGGGGAAGAGGCTAGCTCTGGAAACACCATATATTTT
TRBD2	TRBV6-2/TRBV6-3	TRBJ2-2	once	CASSYPLETSGSWAGELFF	TGTGCCAGCAGTTACCCACTTGAGACTAGCGGGTCTTGGGCCGGGGAGCTGTTTTTT
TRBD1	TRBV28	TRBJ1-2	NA	CASIHQGARGYTF	TGTGCCAGCATACATCAGGGGGCTCGGGGCTACACCTTC
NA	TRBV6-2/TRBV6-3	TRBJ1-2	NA	CASSYARAYGYTF	TGTGCCAGCAGTTACGCCAGGGCCTATGGCTACACCTTC
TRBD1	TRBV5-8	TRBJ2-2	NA	CASSLGQGFTGELFF	TGTGCCAGCAGCCTGGGACAGGGGTTCACCGGGGAGCTGTTTTTT
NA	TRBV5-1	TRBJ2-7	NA	CASSLWASDTSSYEQYF	TGCGCCAGCAGCTTGTGGGCTAGCGACACGAGCTCCTACGAGCAGTACTTC
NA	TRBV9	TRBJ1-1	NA	CASSVGPAGVNTEAFF	TGTGCCAGCAGCGTAGGGCCCGCAGGGGTAAACACTGAAGCTTTCTTT
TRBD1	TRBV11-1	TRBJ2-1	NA	CASSSSGTGFNEQFF	TGTGCCAGCAGCTCGTCCGGGACAGGGTTCAATGAGCAGTTCTTC
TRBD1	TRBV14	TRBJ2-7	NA	CASSRNTGATYEQYF	TGTGCCAGCAGCCGGAACACAGGGGCCACGTACGAGCAGTACTTC
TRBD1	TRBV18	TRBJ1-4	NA	CASSPRQGVYEKLFF	TGTGCCAGCTCACCAAGACAGGGGGTATATGAAAAACTGTTTTTT
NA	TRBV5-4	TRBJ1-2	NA	CASSLARQDGYTF	TGTGCCAGCAGCCTGGCCAGGCAGGATGGCTACACCTTC
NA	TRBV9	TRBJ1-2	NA	CASSVGDVNYGYTF	TGTGCCAGCAGCGTAGGAGATGTAAACTATGGCTACACCTTC
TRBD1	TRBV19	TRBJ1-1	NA	CASSLRTGMHTEAFF	TGTGCCAGTAGTCTCCGGACAGGGATGCACACTGAAGCTTTCTTT
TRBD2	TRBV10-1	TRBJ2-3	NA	CASISGGGTDTQYF	TGCGCCAGCATATCCGGGGGGGGCACAGATACGCAGTATTTT
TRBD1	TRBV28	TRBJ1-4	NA	CASRTRTGNNEKLFF	TGTGCCAGCAGAACAAGGACAGGGAACAATGAAAAACTGTTTTTT
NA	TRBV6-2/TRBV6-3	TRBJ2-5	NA	CASSYLETGETQYF	TGTGCCAGCAGTTACTTAGAAACCGGAGAGACCCAGTACTTC
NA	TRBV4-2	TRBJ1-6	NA	CASSQVLTENSPLHF	TGTGCCAGCAGCCAAGTTCTAACAGAAAATTCACCCCTCCACTTT
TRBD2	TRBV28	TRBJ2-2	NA	CASTLGGRVDTGELFF	TGTGCCAGCACCCTGGGGGGGAGGGTCGACACCGGGGAGCTGTTTTTT
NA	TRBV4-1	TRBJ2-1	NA	CASSQGSPGYYNEQFF	TGCGCCAGCAGCCAAGGGTCTCCGGGGTACTACAATGAGCAGTTCTTC
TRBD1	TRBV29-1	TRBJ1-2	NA	CSVWDRGEKREYGYTF	TGCAGCGTGTGGGACAGGGGCGAGAAACGGGAGTATGGCTACACCTTC
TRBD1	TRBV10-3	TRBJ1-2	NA	CAISDRGEGDGYTF	TGTGCCATCAGTGACAGGGGGGAAGGAGATGGCTACACCTTC
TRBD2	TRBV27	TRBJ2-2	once	CASSLSVTSGMVGELFF	TGTGCCAGCAGTTTATCGGTTACTAGCGGGATGGTCGGGGAGCTGTTTTTT
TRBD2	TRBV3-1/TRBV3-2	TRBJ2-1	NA	CASSSRTSGSKGWFF	TGTGCCAGCAGCTCACGGACTAGCGGGAGCAAGGGATGGTTCTTC
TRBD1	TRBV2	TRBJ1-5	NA	CASSERRGGQGDSSPQHF	TGTGCCAGCAGTGAAAGGAGGGGGGGACAGGGCGATTCCAGCCCCCAGCATTTT
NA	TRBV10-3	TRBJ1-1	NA	CAISVGEGATEAFF	TGTGCCATCAGTGTCGGGGAAGGAGCCACTGAAGCTTTCTTT
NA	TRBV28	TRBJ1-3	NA	CASSLTGLGGNTIYF	TGTGCCAGCAGTCTTACAGGGCTGGGTGGAAACACCATATATTTT
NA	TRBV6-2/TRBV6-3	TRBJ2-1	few	CASSYYRDIYNEQFF	TGTGCCAGCAGTTATTACCGAGATATCTACAATGAGCAGTTCTTC
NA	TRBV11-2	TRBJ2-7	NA	CASSPRIVSSYEQYF	TGTGCCAGCAGCCCGAGGATTGTTAGCTCCTACGAGCAGTACTTC
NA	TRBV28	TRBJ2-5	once	CASSLQGTETQYF	TGTGCCAGCAGTTTACAGGGTACAGAGACCCAGTACTTC
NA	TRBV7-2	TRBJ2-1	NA	CASSFLGPEQFF	TGTGCCAGCAGCTTCCTTGGGCCTGAGCAGTTCTTC
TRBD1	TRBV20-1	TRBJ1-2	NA	CSASSGGAKGYTF	TGCAGTGCTAGTTCAGGGGGCGCGAAAGGCTACACCTTC
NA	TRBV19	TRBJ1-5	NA	CASSSAGDSGQPQHF	TGTGCCAGTAGTAGTGCAGGGGATTCGGGTCAGCCCCAGCATTTT
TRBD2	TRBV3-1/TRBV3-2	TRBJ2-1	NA	CASSQEVRSGGYNEQFF	TGTGCCAGCAGCCAAGAAGTTCGTAGCGGGGGATACAATGAGCAGTTCTTC
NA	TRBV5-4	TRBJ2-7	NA	CASSLGSAEEQYF	TGTGCCAGCAGCTTGGGGTCGGCGGAAGAGCAGTACTTC
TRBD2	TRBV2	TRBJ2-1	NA	CASSEALASGSDNEQFF	TGTGCCAGCAGTGAAGCGCTTGCTAGCGGGAGTGATAATGAGCAGTTCTTC
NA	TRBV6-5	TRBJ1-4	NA	CASSYGGEKLFF	TGTGCCAGCAGTTACGGAGGTGAAAAACTGTTTTTT
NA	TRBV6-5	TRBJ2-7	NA	CASSRNRDNSYEQYF	TGTGCCAGCAGTAGAAACCGGGACAACTCCTACGAGCAGTACTTC
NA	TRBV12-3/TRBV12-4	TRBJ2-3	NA	CASSSPGAQYF	TGTGCCAGCAGCTCCCCAGGGGCGCAGTATTTT
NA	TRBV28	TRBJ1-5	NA	CASSAVREQPQHF	TGTGCCAGCAGTGCCGTCAGGGAACAGCCCCAGCATTTT
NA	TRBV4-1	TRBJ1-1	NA	CASSQDRGTEAFF	TGCGCCAGCAGCCAAGACAGGGGAACTGAAGCTTTCTTT
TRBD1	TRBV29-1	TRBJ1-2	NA	CSVRGGTGMAYGYTF	TGCAGCGTGAGAGGGGGGACAGGGATGGCCTATGGCTACACCTTC
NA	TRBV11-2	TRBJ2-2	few	CASSLDRGYYTGELFF	TGTGCCAGCAGCTTAGATAGAGGTTATTACACCGGGGAGCTGTTTTTT
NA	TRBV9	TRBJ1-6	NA	CASSADGANSPLHF	TGTGCCAGCAGCGCCGACGGAGCTAATTCACCCCTCCACTTT
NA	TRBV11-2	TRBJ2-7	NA	CASSLLQGFYEQYF	TGTGCCAGCAGCTTGTTACAGGGCTTCTACGAGCAGTACTTC
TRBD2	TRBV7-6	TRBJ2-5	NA	CASSPKREGFETQYF	TGTGCCAGCAGTCCCAAGCGGGAGGGCTTCGAGACCCAGTACTTC
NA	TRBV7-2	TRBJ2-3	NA	CASSPASEGGTDTQYF	TGTGCCAGCAGCCCGGCTAGCGAAGGCGGAACAGATACGCAGTATTTT